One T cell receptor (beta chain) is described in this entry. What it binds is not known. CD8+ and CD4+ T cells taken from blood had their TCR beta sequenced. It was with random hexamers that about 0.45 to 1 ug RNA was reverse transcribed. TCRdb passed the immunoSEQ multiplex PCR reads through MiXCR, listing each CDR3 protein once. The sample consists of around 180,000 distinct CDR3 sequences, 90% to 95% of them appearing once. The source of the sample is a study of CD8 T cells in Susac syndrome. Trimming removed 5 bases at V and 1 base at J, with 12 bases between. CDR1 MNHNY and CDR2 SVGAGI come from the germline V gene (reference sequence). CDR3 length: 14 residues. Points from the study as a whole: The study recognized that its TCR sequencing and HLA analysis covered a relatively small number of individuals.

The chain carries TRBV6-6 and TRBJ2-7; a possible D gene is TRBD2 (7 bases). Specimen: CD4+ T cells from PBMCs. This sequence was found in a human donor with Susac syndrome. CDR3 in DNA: TGTGCCAGCAGTAGGGGGGGAGAATCCTACGAGCAGTACTTC. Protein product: CASSRGGESYEQYF.